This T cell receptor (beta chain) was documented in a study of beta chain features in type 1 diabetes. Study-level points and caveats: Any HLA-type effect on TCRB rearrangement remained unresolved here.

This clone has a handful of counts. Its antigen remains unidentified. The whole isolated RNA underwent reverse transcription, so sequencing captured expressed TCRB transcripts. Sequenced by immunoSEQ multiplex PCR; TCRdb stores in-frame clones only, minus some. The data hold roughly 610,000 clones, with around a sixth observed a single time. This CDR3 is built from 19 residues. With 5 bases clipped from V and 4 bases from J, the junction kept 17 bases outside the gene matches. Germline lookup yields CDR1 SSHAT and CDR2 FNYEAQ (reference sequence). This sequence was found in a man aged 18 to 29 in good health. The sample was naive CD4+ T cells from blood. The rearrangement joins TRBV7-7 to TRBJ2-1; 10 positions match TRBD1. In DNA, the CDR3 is TGTGCCAGCAGCACGAAGGGACAGGGGAGCAGGATATGGTACAATGAGCAGTTCTTC. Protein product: CASSTKGQGSRIWYNEQFF.